A single sample gave rise to the 19 T cell receptor beta chains below, sequenced in a study of beta chain features in type 1 diabetes. Investigators reverse transcribed all isolated RNA, so they sequenced expressed TCRB transcripts. The data were produced by immunoSEQ multiplex PCR, yet TCRdb's version contains in-frame clones alone and is incomplete. Among around 300,000 clones, under 8.5% were seen once, and the ten largest hold 1%. The specimen was central memory CD4+ T cells from blood. The receptors were sampled from a woman aged 18-29 years in good health.

The CDR3 DNA follows: TGCAGCGTTGACGGACTAGCGGATACCGGGGAGCTGTTTTTT. Translated, it gives CSVDGLADTGELFF. The chain has TRBV29-1 and TRBJ2-2, with 10 bases matching TRBD2. The germline V gene has CDR1 SQVTM and CDR2 ANQGSEA. The CDR3 is 14 residues long. V dropped 3 bases and J dropped 5; count of bases not matched to a gene: 3.

This clone came up many times. The rearrangement joins TRBV30 to TRBJ2-4; D may be TRBD1 (5 bases). Per germline, CDR1 GTSNPN and CDR2 SVGIG (reference sequence). With 5 bases removed from V and 0 bases from J, the gap between germline ends came to 14 bases. The CDR3 spans 15 residues. The CDR3, as DNA: TGTGCCTGGGAAGACCCAGGGAAAGCCAAAAACATTCAGTACTTC. Encoded protein: CAWEDPGKAKNIQYF.

In nucleotides, the CDR3 is TGTGCCAGCAGTTACTCGAACAGTGCCTACAATGAGCAGTTCTTC. This translates into CASSYSNSAYNEQFF. The gene calls are TRBV6-6 and TRBJ2-1; unclear D gene. The V gene lost 0 bases and the J gene lost 2 bases, with 8 bases spanning the gap. The germline V gene encodes CDR1 MNHNY and CDR2 SVGAGI (reference sequence). This CDR3 is 15 amino acids long.

This clone was seen a handful of times. CDR3 coding DNA: TGTGCCAGCTCAGGGGGCTTAGGCTACGAGCAGTACGTC. It translates to CASSGGLGYEQYV. This chain uses TRBV18 with TRBJ2-7; D is possibly TRBD1 (6 bases). The CDR3 sequence is 13 residues long. V lost 5 bases and J 3 bases, leaving 11 bases between the germline ends. In germline, CDR1 is KGHSH, CDR2 LQKENI.

This clone was seen a handful of times. The chain links TRBV5-6 to TRBJ1-1; TRBD1 matches at 10 bases. Looked up from germline, CDR1 is SGHDT and CDR2 is YYEEEE. This CDR3 is 14 amino acids long. V lost 5 bases, J lost 5 bases, and 6 bases stayed unmatched. The CDR3 bases are TGTGCCAGCAGGGGACAGGGGAGGAGGACTGAAGCTTTCTTT. Translating it yields CASRGQGRRTEAFF.

V gene TRBV2 combines with J gene TRBJ1-1; D gene uncertain. V lost 4 bases and J 1 base, leaving 7 bases between the germline ends. Germline CDR1 is SNHLY and CDR2 is FYNNEI. This CDR3 spans 13 amino acids. The CDR3 loop reads CASSVARNTEAFF. In DNA, the CDR3 is TGTGCCAGCAGTGTAGCAAGGAACACTGAAGCTTTCTTT.

This clone was picked up a small number of times. J is TRBJ2-6 and V is TRBV5-1; D is possibly TRBD1 (5 bases). V lost 2 bases to trimming and J lost 0 bases, with 6 bases between them. This CDR3 region has 15 residues. Germline loops: CDR1 SGHRS, CDR2 YFSETQ. The CDR3 here is CASSLGHSGANVLTF. The CDR3 DNA sequence: TGCGCCAGCAGCTTAGGACACTCTGGGGCCAACGTCCTGACTTTC.

The chain recombines TRBV6-5 with TRBJ1-1; D possibly corresponds to TRBD1 (5 bases). V dropped 7 bases and J dropped 6 bases, with 18 bases sitting between them. Looked up from germline, CDR1 is MNHEY and CDR2 is SVGAGI. The CDR3 runs 14 residues. The CDR3 nucleotides are TGTGCCAGCACAGAACCAGGGAAGCGGCCTGAAGCTTTCTTT. It encodes CASTEPGKRPEAFF.

The gene calls are TRBV15 and TRBJ2-4; TRBD2 might be the D (5 bases). V was clipped by 0 bases and J by 4 bases, with 13 bases between them. CDR3 length: 16 residues. Germline assignment: CDR1 LNHNV and CDR2 YYDKDF (reference sequence). CDR3 sequence reads: CATSRDRTGLKNIQYF. The CDR3 bases are TGTGCCACCAGCAGAGATAGGACTGGACTGAAAAACATTCAGTACTTC.

The rearrangement uses TRBV7-9 and TRBJ2-1; D gene uncertain. The ends were cut back, 5 bases at V and 6 bases at J, with 11 bases in the middle. The CDR3 is 13 residues long. CDR1 SEHNR and CDR2 FQNEAQ come from the germline V gene (reference sequence). The CDR3: CASSITDTNEQFF. DNA for the CDR3: TGTGCCAGCAGCATCACTGACACCAATGAGCAGTTCTTC. The variable domain in full, with the rest retrieved from reference TRBV7-9 and TRBJ2-1, is DTGVSQNPRHKITKRGQNVTFRCDPISEHNRLYWYRQTLGQGPEFLTYFQNEAQLEKSRLLSDRFSAERPKGSFSTLEIQRTEQGDSAMYLCASSITDTNEQFFGPGTRLTVL.

This clone was seen a few times. The V gene is TRBV25-1, the J gene TRBJ1-3, with D possibly matching TRBD1 (5 bases). Germline loops: CDR1 MGHDK, CDR2 SYGVNS. Trimming took off 1 base at V and 2 bases at J, with 12 bases between the two ends. The CDR3 has 16 residues. The CDR3 region is CASSELAGSTGNTIYF. The CDR3 coding sequence is TGTGCCAGCAGTGAATTAGCAGGGAGTACTGGAAACACCATATATTTT.

The table lists this clone with many counts. The gene calls are TRBV5-4 and TRBJ2-1, with a weak D call TRBD1 (6 bases). Trimming stripped 9 bases from V and 4 bases from J, with 14 bases between. Germline loops: CDR1 SGHNT, CDR2 YYREEE (reference sequence). This CDR3 has 13 residues. The CDR3: CATRTDTYNEQFF. The CDR3 DNA follows: TGTGCCACCAGGACAGATACTTACAATGAGCAGTTCTTC.

V gene TRBV11-3 combines with J gene TRBJ2-6, with no clear D. This CDR3 comprises 14 residues. V lost 0 bases to trimming and J lost 0 bases, with 0 bases between them. CDR1 and CDR2 from the germline V gene are SGHNT and YENEEA. The CDR3 loop reads CASSLDSGANVLTF. The CDR3 DNA reads TGTGCCAGCAGCTTAGACTCTGGGGCCAACGTCCTGACTTTC.

This clone was seen a handful of times. A read error may account for a junction end that differs from germline. This chain uses TRBV7-2 with TRBJ1-1; no reliable D call. This CDR3 contains 11 residues. Germline-derived CDR1 and CDR2 are SGHTA and FQGNSA. The CDR3 here is CASSPILDRYF. The CDR3 DNA reads as TGTGCCAGCAGCCCGATCCTGGACCGCTACTTT.

This rearrangement joins TRBV18 to TRBJ1-3; 9 positions agree with TRBD1. This CDR3 is 14 amino acids long. Trimming removed 6 bases from V and 5 bases from J; junction bases left unmatched: 5. The germline V gene has CDR1 KGHSH and CDR2 LQKENI. CDR3 in DNA: TGTGCCAGCTCTGAACAGGGGGCGCGAAACACCATATATTTT. Translation: CASSEQGARNTIYF.

The V gene is TRBV7-6, the J gene TRBJ2-1; TRBD1 might be the D (5 bases). Germline V gene data show CDR1 as SGHVS and CDR2 as FNYEAQ. The CDR3 sequence is 13 residues long. The ends were cut back, 2 bases at V and 8 bases at J, with 10 bases in the middle. Here the CDR3 DNA reads TGTGCCAGCAGCTTACGCAGGGTTGATGAGCAGTTCTTC. It yields the protein CASSLRRVDEQFF.

On this clone: With only one base between it and a far larger clone, this is likely a read error. The rearrangement links TRBV5-6 to TRBJ2-3; D may be TRBD1 or TRBD2 (6 bases each). Germline lookup yields CDR1 SGHDT and CDR2 YYEEEE. This CDR3 is 14 amino acids long. V gave up 0 bases and J gave up 4 bases, with 9 bases separating them. CDR3 DNA sequence: TGTGCCAGCAGCTTGGAAGGGGGGCCAGATACGCAGTATTTT. This gives the protein CASSLEGGPDTQYF.

This chain links TRBV7-8 with TRBJ2-1, with 8 bases matching TRBD2. The length of the CDR3 is 16 residues. V lost 0 bases to trimming and J lost 6 bases; unmatched junction nucleotides: 7. Germline CDR1 and CDR2: SGHVS and FQNEAQ. CDR3 sequence reads: CASSLAGTSTFNEQFF. CDR3 DNA: TGTGCCAGCAGCTTAGCGGGGACTAGTACGTTCAATGAGCAGTTCTTC.

This clone showed up many times. V and J are TRBV28 and TRBJ2-3; D is undetermined. There are 12 residues in the CDR3. V lost 2 bases and J 6 bases, leaving 6 bases between the germline ends. Germline assignment: CDR1 MDHEN and CDR2 SYDVKM. DNA for the CDR3: TGTGCCAGCAGTTTAATCCGGGATACGCAGTATTTT. It codes for CASSLIRDTQYF.